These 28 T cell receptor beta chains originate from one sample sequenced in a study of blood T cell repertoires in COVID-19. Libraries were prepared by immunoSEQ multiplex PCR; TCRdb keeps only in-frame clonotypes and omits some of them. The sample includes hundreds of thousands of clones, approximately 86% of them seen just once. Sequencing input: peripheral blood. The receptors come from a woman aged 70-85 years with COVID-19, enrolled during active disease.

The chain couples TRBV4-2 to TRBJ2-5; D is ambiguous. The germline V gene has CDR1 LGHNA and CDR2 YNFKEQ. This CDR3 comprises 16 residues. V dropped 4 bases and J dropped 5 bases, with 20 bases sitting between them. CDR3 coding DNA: TGTGCCAGCAGCCTCCGTCCACCAGAGGATCGGGAGACCCAGTACTTC. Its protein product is CASSLRPPEDRETQYF.

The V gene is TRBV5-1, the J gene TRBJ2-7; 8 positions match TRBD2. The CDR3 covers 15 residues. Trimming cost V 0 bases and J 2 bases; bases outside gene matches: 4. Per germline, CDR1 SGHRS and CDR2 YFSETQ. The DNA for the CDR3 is TGCGCCAGCAGCTTGGCGGGGGGGGATACCTACGAGCAGTACTTC. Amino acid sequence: CASSLAGGDTYEQYF.

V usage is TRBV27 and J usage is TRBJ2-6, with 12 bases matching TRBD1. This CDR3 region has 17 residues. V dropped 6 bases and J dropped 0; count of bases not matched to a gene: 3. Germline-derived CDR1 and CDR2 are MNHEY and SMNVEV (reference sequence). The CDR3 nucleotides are TGTGCCAGCAGGGGACAGGGGGCTTTCTCTGGGGCCAACGTCCTGACTTTC. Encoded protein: CASRGQGAFSGANVLTF.

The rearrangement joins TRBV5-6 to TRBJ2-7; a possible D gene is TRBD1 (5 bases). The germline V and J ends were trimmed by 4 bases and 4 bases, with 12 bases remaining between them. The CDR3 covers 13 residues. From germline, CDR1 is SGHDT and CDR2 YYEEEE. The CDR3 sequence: CASSLGVGYEQYF. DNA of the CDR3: TGTGCCAGCAGCCTAGGGGTTGGGTACGAGCAGTACTTC. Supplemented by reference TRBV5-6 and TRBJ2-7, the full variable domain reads DAGVTQSPTHLIKTRGQQVTLRCSPKSGHDTVSWYQQALGQGPQFIFQYYEEEERQRGNFPDRFSGHQFPNYSSELNVNALLLGDSALYLCASSLGVGYEQYFGPGTRLTVT.

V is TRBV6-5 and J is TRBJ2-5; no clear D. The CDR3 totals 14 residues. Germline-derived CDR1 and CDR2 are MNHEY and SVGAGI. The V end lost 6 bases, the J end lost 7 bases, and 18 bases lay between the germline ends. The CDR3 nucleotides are TGTGCCAGCAGACCTGTAGAAACCCGCCTGACCCAGTACTTC. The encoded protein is CASRPVETRLTQYF.

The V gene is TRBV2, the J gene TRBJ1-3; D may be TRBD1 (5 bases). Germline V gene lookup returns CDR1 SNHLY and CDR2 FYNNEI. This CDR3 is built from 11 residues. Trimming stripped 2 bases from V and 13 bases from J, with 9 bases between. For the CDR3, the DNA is TGTGCCAGCAGTGAAAGGGGCCCGATATATTTT. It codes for CASSERGPIYF.

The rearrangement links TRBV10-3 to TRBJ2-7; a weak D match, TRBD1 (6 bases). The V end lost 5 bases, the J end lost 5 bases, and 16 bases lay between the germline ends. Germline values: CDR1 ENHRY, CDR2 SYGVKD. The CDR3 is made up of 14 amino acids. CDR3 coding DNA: TGTGCCATCAGTCCAAGTACAGGGTCCAACGAGCAGTACTTC. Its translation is CAISPSTGSNEQYF.

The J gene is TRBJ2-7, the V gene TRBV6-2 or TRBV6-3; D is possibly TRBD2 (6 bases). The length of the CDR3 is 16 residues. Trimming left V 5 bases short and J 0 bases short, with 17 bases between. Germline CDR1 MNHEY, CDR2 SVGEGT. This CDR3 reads CASSKHAGTSSYEQYF. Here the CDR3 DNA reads TGTGCCAGCAGTAAGCATGCCGGGACTTCCTCCTACGAGCAGTACTTC.

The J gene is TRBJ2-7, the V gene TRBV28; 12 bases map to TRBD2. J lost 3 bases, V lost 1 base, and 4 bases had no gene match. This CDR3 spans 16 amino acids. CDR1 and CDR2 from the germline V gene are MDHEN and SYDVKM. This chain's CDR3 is CASSLSPGLAGYEQYF. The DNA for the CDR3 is TGTGCCAGCAGTTTATCCCCGGGACTAGCGGGCTACGAGCAGTACTTC.

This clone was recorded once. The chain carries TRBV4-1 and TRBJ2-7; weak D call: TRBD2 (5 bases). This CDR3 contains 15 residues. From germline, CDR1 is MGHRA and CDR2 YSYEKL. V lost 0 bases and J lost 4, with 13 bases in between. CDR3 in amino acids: CASSQESEGPYEQYF. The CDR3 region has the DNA TGCGCCAGCAGCCAAGAGTCCGAGGGCCCTTACGAGCAGTACTTC.

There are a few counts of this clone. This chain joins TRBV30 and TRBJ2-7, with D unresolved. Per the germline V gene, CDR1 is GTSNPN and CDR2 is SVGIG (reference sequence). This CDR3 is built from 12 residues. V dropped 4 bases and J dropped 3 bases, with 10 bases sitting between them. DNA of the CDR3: TGTGCCTGGACCATTACGGGCTACGAGCAGTACTTC. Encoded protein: CAWTITGYEQYF.

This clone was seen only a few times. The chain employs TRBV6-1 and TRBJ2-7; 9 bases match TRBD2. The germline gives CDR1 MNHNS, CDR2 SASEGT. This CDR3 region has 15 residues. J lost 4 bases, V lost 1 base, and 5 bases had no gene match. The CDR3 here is CASSEGGGAQYEQYF. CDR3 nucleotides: TGTGCCAGCAGTGAAGGCGGGGGGGCCCAATACGAGCAGTACTTC.

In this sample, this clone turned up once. The CDR3 spells CASSSYIPQGLSSYNEQFF. DNA for the CDR3: TGTGCCAGCAGTTCTTATATCCCTCAGGGGCTTAGCTCCTACAATGAGCAGTTCTTC. V and J are TRBV28 and TRBJ2-1, with D perhaps matching TRBD1 (6 bases). V shed 4 bases and J shed 0 bases, with 22 bases lying between them. CDR1 and CDR2 (germline): MDHEN, SYDVKM. The CDR3 totals 19 residues.

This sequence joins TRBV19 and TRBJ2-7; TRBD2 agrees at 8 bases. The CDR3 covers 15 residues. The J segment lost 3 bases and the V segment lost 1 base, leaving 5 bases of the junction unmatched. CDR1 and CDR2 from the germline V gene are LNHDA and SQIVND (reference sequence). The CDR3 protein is CASSIAGGGSYEQYF. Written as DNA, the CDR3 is TGTGCCAGTAGTATAGCCGGGGGGGGCAGCTACGAGCAGTACTTC.

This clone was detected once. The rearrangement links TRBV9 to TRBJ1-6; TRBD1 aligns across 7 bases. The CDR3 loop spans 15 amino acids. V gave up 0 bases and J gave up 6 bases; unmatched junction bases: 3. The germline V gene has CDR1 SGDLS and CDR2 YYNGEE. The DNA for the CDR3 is TGTGCCAGCAGCGTAGACCACAGGGGTAATTCACCCCTCCACTTT. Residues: CASSVDHRGNSPLHF.

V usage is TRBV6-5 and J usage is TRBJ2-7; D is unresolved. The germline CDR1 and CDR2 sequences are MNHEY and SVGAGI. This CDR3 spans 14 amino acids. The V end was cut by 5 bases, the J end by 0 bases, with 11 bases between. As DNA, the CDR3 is TGTGCCAGCAGTCAGGATCCCTACTCCTACGAGCAGTACTTC. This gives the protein CASSQDPYSYEQYF.

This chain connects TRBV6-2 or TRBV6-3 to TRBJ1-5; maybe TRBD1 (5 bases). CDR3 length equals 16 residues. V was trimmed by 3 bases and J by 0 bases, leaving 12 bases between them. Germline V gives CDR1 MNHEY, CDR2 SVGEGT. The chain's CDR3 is CASSYGHLYSNQPQHF. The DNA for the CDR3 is TGTGCCAGCAGTTATGGACATCTTTATAGCAATCAGCCCCAGCATTTT.

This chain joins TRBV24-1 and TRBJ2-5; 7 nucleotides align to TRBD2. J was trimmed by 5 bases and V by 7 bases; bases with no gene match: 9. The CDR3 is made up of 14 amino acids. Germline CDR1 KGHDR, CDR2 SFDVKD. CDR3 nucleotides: TGTGCCACCAGGCGGGGAGGGGCAGAGGAGACCCAGTACTTC. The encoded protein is CATRRGGAEETQYF.

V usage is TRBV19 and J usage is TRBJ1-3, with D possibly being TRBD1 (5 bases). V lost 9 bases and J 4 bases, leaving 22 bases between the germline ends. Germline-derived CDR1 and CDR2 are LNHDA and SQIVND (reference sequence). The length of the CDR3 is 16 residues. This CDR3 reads CASRWGGFDLGNTIYF. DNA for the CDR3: TGTGCCAGCCGCTGGGGGGGTTTCGATCTCGGAAACACCATATATTTT.

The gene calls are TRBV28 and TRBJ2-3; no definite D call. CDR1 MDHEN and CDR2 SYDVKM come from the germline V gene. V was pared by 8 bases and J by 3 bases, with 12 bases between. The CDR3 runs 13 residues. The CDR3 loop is CASSLGATDTQYF. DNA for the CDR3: TGTGCCAGCTCCCTCGGAGCGACAGATACGCAGTATTTT. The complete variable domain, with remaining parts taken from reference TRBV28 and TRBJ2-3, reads DVKVTQSSRYLVKRTGEKVFLECVQDMDHENMFWYRQDPGLGLRLIYFSYDVKMKEKGDIPEGYSVSREKKERFSLILESASTNQTSMYLCASSLGATDTQYFGPGTRLTVL.

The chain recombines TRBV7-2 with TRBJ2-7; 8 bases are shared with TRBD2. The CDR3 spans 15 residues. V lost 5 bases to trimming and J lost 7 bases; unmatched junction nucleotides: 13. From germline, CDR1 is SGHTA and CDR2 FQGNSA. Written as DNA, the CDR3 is TGTGCCAGCAGCCGTTTAGCGGGGACGCCGGAAGAGCAGTACTTC. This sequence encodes CASSRLAGTPEEQYF.

The CDR3 DNA sequence: TGTGCCAGCAGTCGAGCAGGGACTTCCTACAATGAGCAGTTCTTC. Amino acid sequence: CASSRAGTSYNEQFF. The chain carries TRBV2 and TRBJ2-1, with D perhaps matching TRBD2 (6 bases). The CDR3 totals 15 residues. V shed 5 bases and J shed 1 base, with 12 bases lying between them. Germline CDR1 is SNHLY and CDR2 is FYNNEI.

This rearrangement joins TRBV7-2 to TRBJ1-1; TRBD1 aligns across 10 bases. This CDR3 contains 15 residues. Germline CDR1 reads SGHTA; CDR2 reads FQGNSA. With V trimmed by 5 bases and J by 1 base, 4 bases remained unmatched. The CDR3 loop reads CASSPWTGGNTEAFF. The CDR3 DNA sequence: TGTGCCAGCAGCCCTTGGACAGGGGGGAACACTGAAGCTTTCTTT.

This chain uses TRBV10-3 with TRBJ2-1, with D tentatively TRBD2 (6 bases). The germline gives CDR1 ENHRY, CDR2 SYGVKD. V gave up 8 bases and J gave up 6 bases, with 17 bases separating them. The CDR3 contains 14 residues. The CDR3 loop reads CAIGEEVGGNEQFF. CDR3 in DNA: TGTGCCATCGGCGAGGAGGTCGGGGGCAATGAGCAGTTCTTC.

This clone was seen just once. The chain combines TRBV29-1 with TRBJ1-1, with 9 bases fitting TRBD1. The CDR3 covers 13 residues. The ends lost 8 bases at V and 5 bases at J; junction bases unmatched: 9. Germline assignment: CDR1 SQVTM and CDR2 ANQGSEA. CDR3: CSTFGQGRTEAFF. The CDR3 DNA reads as TGCAGCACTTTTGGACAGGGGCGTACTGAAGCTTTCTTT.

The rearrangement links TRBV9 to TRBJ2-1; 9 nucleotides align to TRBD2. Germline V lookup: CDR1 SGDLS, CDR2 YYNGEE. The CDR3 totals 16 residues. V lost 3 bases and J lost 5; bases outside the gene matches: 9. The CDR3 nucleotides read TGTGCCAGCAGCGCCCCTCTAGCGGGGAGCAACAATGAGCAGTTCTTC. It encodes CASSAPLAGSNNEQFF.

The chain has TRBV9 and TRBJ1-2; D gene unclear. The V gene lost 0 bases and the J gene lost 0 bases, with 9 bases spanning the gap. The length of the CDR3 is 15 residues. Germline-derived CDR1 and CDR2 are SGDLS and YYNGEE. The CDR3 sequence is CASSVGQASNYGYTF. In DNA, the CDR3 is TGTGCCAGCAGCGTAGGCCAGGCCTCTAACTATGGCTACACCTTC.

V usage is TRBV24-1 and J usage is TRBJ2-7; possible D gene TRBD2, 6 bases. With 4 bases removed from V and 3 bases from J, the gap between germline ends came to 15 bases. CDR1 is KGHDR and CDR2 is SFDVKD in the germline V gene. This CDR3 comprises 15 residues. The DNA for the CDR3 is TGTGCCACCAGTGAGACCGGGACGGGAGACTACGAGCAGTACTTC. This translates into CATSETGTGDYEQYF.